Listed below are T cell receptor beta chains from one sample, sequenced in a study of cytomegalovirus exposure and HLA in healthy donors. TCRdb keeps only in-frame clones here, not all; method: immunoSEQ multiplex PCR. Its clone listing holds about 130,000 clones. Sequences were obtained from PBMCs. The receptors come from a man aged 40-50 years in good health and CMV-seronegative. Both conserved end residues are part of each CDR3. A D gene is named only where the DNA matches it firmly.

v_gene: TRBV2
d_gene: TRBD1
j_gene: TRBJ1-4
CDR3nt: TGTGCCAGCAGGGGGGACAGTAACGAAAAACTGTTTTTT
CDR3aa: CASRGDSNEKLFF

v_gene: TRBV7-2
d_gene: -
j_gene: TRBJ2-2
CDR3nt: TGTGCCAGCAGCTTACGGCCCGGGGGGCTGAACACCGGGGAGCTGTTTTTT
CDR3aa: CASSLRPGGLNTGELFF

v_gene: TRBV6-1
d_gene: TRBD1
j_gene: TRBJ1-4
CDR3nt: TGTGCCAGCAGTGAAGCGCTTCGGGACAGGGTGATAACAACTAATGAAAAACTGTTTTTT
CDR3aa: CASSEALRDRVITTNEKLFF

v_gene: TRBV7-9
d_gene: TRBD1
j_gene: TRBJ1-1
CDR3nt: TGTGCCAGCAGCCTGGGACAGGGGAACACTGAAGCTTTCTTT
CDR3aa: CASSLGQGNTEAFF

v_gene: TRBV7-9
d_gene: TRBD2
j_gene: TRBJ2-7
CDR3nt: TGTGCCAGCAGCTTTGCCGGGAGGGAGGTCTACGAGCAGTACTTC
CDR3aa: CASSFAGREVYEQYF

v_gene: TRBV9
d_gene: -
j_gene: TRBJ1-2
CDR3nt: TGTGCCAGCAGCCTAGAAGGGGGGGGCCTTAACTATGGCTACACCTTC
CDR3aa: CASSLEGGGLNYGYTF

v_gene: TRBV13
d_gene: -
j_gene: TRBJ1-1
CDR3nt: TGTGCCAGCAGCTTGGAGGGGTACGAAGCTTTCTTT
CDR3aa: CASSLEGYEAFF

v_gene: TRBV7-9
d_gene: -
j_gene: TRBJ1-4
CDR3nt: TGTGCCAGCAGCTTAGTACAGGGTTATGAAAAACTGTTTTTT
CDR3aa: CASSLVQGYEKLFF

v_gene: TRBV9
d_gene: -
j_gene: TRBJ2-3
CDR3nt: TGTGCCAGCAGCGTAGTCGGGGGAGTGGGTACAGATACGCAGTATTTT
CDR3aa: CASSVVGGVGTDTQYF

v_gene: TRBV18
d_gene: TRBD1
j_gene: TRBJ1-4
CDR3nt: TGTGCCAGCTCACGTGACAGGGACCCTACTAATGAAAAACTGTTTTTT
CDR3aa: CASSRDRDPTNEKLFF

v_gene: TRBV29-1
d_gene: TRBD2
j_gene: TRBJ2-2
CDR3nt: TGCAGCGCGGGGGGGACTAGCGGGAACACCGGGGAGCTGTTTTTT
CDR3aa: CSAGGTSGNTGELFF

v_gene: TRBV6-1
d_gene: -
j_gene: TRBJ1-4
CDR3nt: TGTGCCAGCAGTGTATCAGGGACAACTAATGAAAAACTGTTTTTT
CDR3aa: CASSVSGTTNEKLFF

v_gene: TRBV5-1
d_gene: -
j_gene: TRBJ2-2
CDR3nt: TGCGCCAGCAGCTTCAGCGCCCCGTACGGCGGGGAGCTGTTTTTT
CDR3aa: CASSFSAPYGGELFF

v_gene: TRBV5-6
d_gene: TRBD1
j_gene: TRBJ2-7
CDR3nt: TGTGCCAGCAGCTCCGCAGGGGGTCCTCTCGCTATCACTATCTACGAGCAGTACTTC
CDR3aa: CASSSAGGPLAITIYEQYF

v_gene: TRBV7-9
d_gene: -
j_gene: TRBJ2-5
CDR3nt: TGTGCCAGCAGCCTCTATAGAGGGGAGACCCAGTACTTC
CDR3aa: CASSLYRGETQYF

v_gene: TRBV9
d_gene: TRBD2
j_gene: TRBJ2-7
CDR3nt: TGTGCCAGCAGCCCTAGCGGGACGTGGGGGGAGCAGTACTTC
CDR3aa: CASSPSGTWGEQYF

v_gene: TRBV5-1
d_gene: TRBD1
j_gene: TRBJ1-6
CDR3nt: TGCGCCAGCAGCTCTCCCGGGACAGGGGTAGGAAATTCACCCCTCCACTTT
CDR3aa: CASSSPGTGVGNSPLHF

v_gene: TRBV9
d_gene: TRBD1
j_gene: TRBJ2-2
CDR3nt: TGTGCCAGCAGCGCCTCCCTGCGGACAGGGGGCACCGGGGAGCTGTTTTTT
CDR3aa: CASSASLRTGGTGELFF

v_gene: TRBV28
d_gene: -
j_gene: TRBJ2-7
CDR3nt: TGTGCCAGCAGTTTTCGGGGGAGCTCCTACGAGCAGTACTTC
CDR3aa: CASSFRGSSYEQYF

v_gene: TRBV6-1
d_gene: TRBD1
j_gene: TRBJ2-7
CDR3nt: TGTGCCAGCTCCCCGGGACAGGGGGCGTTCGAGCAGTACTTC
CDR3aa: CASSPGQGAFEQYF

v_gene: TRBV11-2
d_gene: -
j_gene: TRBJ2-3
CDR3nt: TGTGCCAGCAAGGCCAGGGAAACAGATACGCAGTATTTT
CDR3aa: CASKARETDTQYF

v_gene: TRBV19
d_gene: TRBD1
j_gene: TRBJ2-3
CDR3nt: TGTGCCAGTATGGACAGGGGGCATGGAGATACGCAGTATTTT
CDR3aa: CASMDRGHGDTQYF

v_gene: TRBV7-8
d_gene: -
j_gene: TRBJ1-1
CDR3nt: TGTGCCAGCAGCCCCAGGGTCTTGGGCACTGAAGCTTTCTTT
CDR3aa: CASSPRVLGTEAFF

v_gene: TRBV11-3
d_gene: -
j_gene: TRBJ1-1
CDR3nt: TGTGCCAGCAGCTTGAGCAATAGTGAAGCTTTCTTT
CDR3aa: CASSLSNSEAFF

v_gene: TRBV6-1
d_gene: -
j_gene: TRBJ1-3
CDR3nt: TGTGCCAGCAGTACCTCGAGGGCAGGTGAAAACACCATATATTTT
CDR3aa: CASSTSRAGENTIYF

v_gene: TRBV7-3
d_gene: TRBD1
j_gene: TRBJ1-5
CDR3nt: TGTGCCAGCAGCTCGGGACAGCGGTATCAGCCCCAGCATTTT
CDR3aa: CASSSGQRYQPQHF

v_gene: TRBV7-8
d_gene: TRBD1
j_gene: TRBJ1-1
CDR3nt: TGTGCCAGCAGCTTGGGACAGGGGAACACTGAAGCTTTCTTT
CDR3aa: CASSLGQGNTEAFF

v_gene: TRBV5-6
d_gene: TRBD2
j_gene: TRBJ2-1
CDR3nt: TGTGCCAGCAGCGAATTATTACCGGGACTAAGTTCCTCCGGTGAGCAGTTCTTC
CDR3aa: CASSELLPGLSSSGEQFF

v_gene: TRBV5-1
d_gene: TRBD1
j_gene: TRBJ2-7
CDR3nt: TGCGCCAGCAGCCCCGGGGACAGTCGGACCCACGAGCAGTACTTC
CDR3aa: CASSPGDSRTHEQYF

v_gene: TRBV7-9
d_gene: TRBD2
j_gene: TRBJ2-1
CDR3nt: TGTGCCAGCAGCTTAGTTCTAGCGGGGCCTGAGCAGTTCTTC
CDR3aa: CASSLVLAGPEQFF

v_gene: TRBV25-1
d_gene: TRBD2
j_gene: TRBJ2-7
CDR3nt: TGTGCCAGCAGTGAAGGGACTAGCGGGATTTTGTTC
CDR3aa: CASSEGTSGILF

v_gene: TRBV4-2
d_gene: -
j_gene: TRBJ2-7
CDR3nt: TGTGCCAGCAGCCACATTTGGACAGCGAGCTCCTACGAGCAGTACTTC
CDR3aa: CASSHIWTASSYEQYF

v_gene: TRBV29-1
d_gene: -
j_gene: TRBJ1-1
CDR3nt: TGCAGCGTTGAACAGGGAGGCACTGAAGCTTTCTTT
CDR3aa: CSVEQGGTEAFF

v_gene: TRBV7-2
d_gene: -
j_gene: TRBJ2-7
CDR3nt: TGTGCCAGCAGTGACAGCGTAGGCTACGAGCAGTACTTC
CDR3aa: CASSDSVGYEQYF

v_gene: TRBV30
d_gene: TRBD2
j_gene: TRBJ2-7
CDR3nt: TGTGCCTGGGCCGGGACTAGAACACCCCTTGGCGAGCAGTACTTC
CDR3aa: CAWAGTRTPLGEQYF

v_gene: TRBV25-1
d_gene: -
j_gene: TRBJ1-2
CDR3nt: TGTGCCAGCAGTGATGGGGGCGATGGCTACACCTTC
CDR3aa: CASSDGGDGYTF

v_gene: TRBV9
d_gene: -
j_gene: TRBJ2-7
CDR3nt: TGTGCCAGCAGCGTAGATGGGCAGGTGCAGTACTTC
CDR3aa: CASSVDGQVQYF

v_gene: TRBV7-9
d_gene: -
j_gene: TRBJ2-1
CDR3nt: TGTGCCAGCAGCTTGGCCAAGAATGAGCAGTTCTTC
CDR3aa: CASSLAKNEQFF

v_gene: TRBV5-5
d_gene: TRBD1
j_gene: TRBJ1-1
CDR3nt: TGTGCCAGCAGCTCGGGACAGGGGGCGGCCCAGAACACTGAAGCTTTCTTT
CDR3aa: CASSSGQGAAQNTEAFF

v_gene: TRBV5-4
d_gene: -
j_gene: TRBJ2-3
CDR3nt: TGTGCCAGCAGCTTGGGGCCAGCGGCTAGCACAGATACGCAGTATTTT
CDR3aa: CASSLGPAASTDTQYF

v_gene: TRBV7-9
d_gene: -
j_gene: TRBJ2-4
CDR3nt: TGTGCCAGCAGCCCTATGGGCGCCGCCAAAAACATTCAGTACTTC
CDR3aa: CASSPMGAAKNIQYF

v_gene: TRBV7-6
d_gene: TRBD2
j_gene: TRBJ2-2
CDR3nt: TGTGCCAGCAGCCCCGGGACTAGCGGGACAGAGCTGTTTTTT
CDR3aa: CASSPGTSGTELFF

v_gene: TRBV5-1
d_gene: TRBD2
j_gene: TRBJ2-1
CDR3nt: TGCGCCAGCAGCTTGCCAAGCGGGGTCAATGAGCAGTTCTTC
CDR3aa: CASSLPSGVNEQFF

v_gene: TRBV7-2
d_gene: -
j_gene: TRBJ1-1
CDR3nt: TGTGCCAGCAGCTCGAAGCAGGGATTCCGGGCTTTCTTT
CDR3aa: CASSSKQGFRAFF

v_gene: TRBV5-4
d_gene: TRBD2
j_gene: TRBJ2-1
CDR3nt: TGTGCCAGCAGAAAGGGACTAGCGGGGGTGAGCTCCTACAATGAGCAGTTCTTC
CDR3aa: CASRKGLAGVSSYNEQFF

v_gene: TRBV18
d_gene: TRBD2
j_gene: TRBJ2-7
CDR3nt: TGTGCCAGCTCACCACCCTCTGCTTTAGCGGGATGGAGCTCCTACGAGCAGTACTTC
CDR3aa: CASSPPSALAGWSSYEQYF

v_gene: TRBV27
d_gene: TRBD2
j_gene: TRBJ2-7
CDR3nt: TGTGCCAGCGGACTAGCGGGGTCCTACGAGCAGTACTTC
CDR3aa: CASGLAGSYEQYF

v_gene: TRBV4-1
d_gene: TRBD2
j_gene: TRBJ2-3
CDR3nt: TGCGCCAGCAGCCAAGAAGAGCGGGACACAGATACGCAGTATTTT
CDR3aa: CASSQEERDTDTQYF

v_gene: TRBV5-1
d_gene: TRBD1
j_gene: TRBJ2-3
CDR3nt: TGCGCCACCAGACAGGGGGCCGGAGATACGCAGTATTTT
CDR3aa: CATRQGAGDTQYF

v_gene: TRBV11-3
d_gene: -
j_gene: TRBJ2-2
CDR3nt: TGTGCCAGCAGCTTAGTCTCCAGGAACACCGGGGAGCTGTTTTTT
CDR3aa: CASSLVSRNTGELFF

v_gene: TRBV6-5
d_gene: -
j_gene: TRBJ1-2
CDR3nt: TGTGCCAGCAGTTATCCAGGCTATGGCTACACCTTC
CDR3aa: CASSYPGYGYTF

v_gene: TRBV7-6
d_gene: -
j_gene: TRBJ2-2
CDR3nt: TGTGCCAGCAGCTTAACGGGGTTTCACACCGGGGAGCTGTTTTTT
CDR3aa: CASSLTGFHTGELFF

v_gene: TRBV10-1
d_gene: TRBD1
j_gene: TRBJ1-2
CDR3nt: TGCGCCAGCAGCCCGGGACAGGGAGGTAATGGCTACACCTTC
CDR3aa: CASSPGQGGNGYTF

v_gene: TRBV7-2
d_gene: -
j_gene: TRBJ2-5
CDR3nt: TGTGCCAGCAGCGCTAAAGAGACCCAGTACTTC
CDR3aa: CASSAKETQYF

v_gene: TRBV6-5
d_gene: TRBD1
j_gene: TRBJ1-2
CDR3nt: TGTGCCAGCAGTTACGGGGACAGGGCGGGCTATGGCTACACCTTC
CDR3aa: CASSYGDRAGYGYTF

v_gene: TRBV10-3
d_gene: -
j_gene: TRBJ2-1
CDR3nt: TGTGCCATCAGAGCCTCCGGGACTCCCTTATCCTACAATGAGCAGTTCTTC
CDR3aa: CAIRASGTPLSYNEQFF

v_gene: TRBV5-1
d_gene: TRBD1
j_gene: TRBJ1-4
CDR3nt: TGCGCCAGCAGCCCGGGACAGGTTGCTAATGAAAAACTGTTTTTT
CDR3aa: CASSPGQVANEKLFF

v_gene: TRBV5-6
d_gene: -
j_gene: TRBJ1-2
CDR3nt: TGTGCCAGCAGCTTGGGGCTGACAGGCGCGCGGGGCTACACCTTC
CDR3aa: CASSLGLTGARGYTF

v_gene: TRBV30
d_gene: TRBD2
j_gene: TRBJ2-5
CDR3nt: TGTGCCTGGAGTCCTTGGACTAGCGGGAGGTCGACCCAGTACTTC
CDR3aa: CAWSPWTSGRSTQYF